A selection of T cell receptor beta chains follows, all from one sample in a study of blood T cell repertoires in COVID-19. Profiling relied on immunoSEQ multiplex PCR, and the TCRdb table lists in-frame clones only, not all of them. The sample carries 450,000 or so clones, 89% recorded once. Material: peripheral blood. These receptors all stem from a woman aged 40 to 49 with COVID-19, enrolled during active disease. Each CDR3 is given with its conserved first and last residue. The order of the fields is J gene, V gene, clone size, CDR3 protein. Clone size is given for some rows only: seen once, a few or many times, or a class if the clone is expanded.

>TRBJ2-2|TRBV30|few
CAWTNSGGAGGELFF
>TRBJ1-6|TRBV4-1|.
CASSGGPNNSPLHF
>TRBJ2-5|TRBV28|.
CASSDRGSGRETQYF
>TRBJ1-1|TRBV7-3|.
CASSPYRQGAIGQAFF
>TRBJ1-4|TRBV7-9|.
CASSLGGSNEKLFF
>TRBJ2-7|TRBV28|.
CASRRESGRALYEQYF
>TRBJ1-1|TRBV30|once
CAWARQGKLTEAFF
>TRBJ2-7|TRBV7-2|.
CASSYTLGLAGSEQYF
>TRBJ1-1|TRBV5-6|.
CASGNAGPRNTEAFF
>TRBJ2-6|TRBV6-6|.
CASSRNRVSGANVLTF
>TRBJ1-6|TRBV5-1|.
CASSLGTGPSSPLHF
>TRBJ1-2|TRBV7-2|.
CASSLAGQGYYGYTF
>TRBJ1-2|TRBV9|.
CASSDSTSNYGYTF
>TRBJ2-6|TRBV6-2/TRBV6-3|.
CASSYGGAGANVLTF
>TRBJ1-4|TRBV12-3/TRBV12-4|once
CASSFLAAGKLFF
>TRBJ1-1|TRBV9|once
CASSVDPVGAHEAFF
>TRBJ1-2|TRBV30|.
CAWSTTGGTTAF
>TRBJ2-7|TRBV18|.
CASSLTGTGILYEQYF
>TRBJ2-1|TRBV7-8|once
CASSIAGGPQNEQFF
>TRBJ1-2|TRBV28|.
CASSYTREYSGYTF
>TRBJ2-1|TRBV2|.
CASSVELAVSSYNEQFF
>TRBJ2-7|TRBV6-5|.
CASTRGTAVYEQYF
>TRBJ2-7|TRBV29-1|few
CSVDDRGDEQYF
>TRBJ2-2|TRBV4-3|.
CASSHQRGGAGELFF
>TRBJ1-2|TRBV28|.
CASSRRQVDGYTF
>TRBJ1-2|TRBV19|once
CASSPTGQGSSNYGYTF
>TRBJ2-2|TRBV6-4|.
CASSPDRAGTGELFF
>TRBJ2-7|TRBV27|.
CASSPHGGRTYEQYF
>TRBJ2-7|TRBV27|.
CASRPNSGLASYEQYF
>TRBJ2-7|TRBV7-2|.
CASSSKSGGNPYEQYF
>TRBJ1-1|TRBV9|.
CASSALPGGMNTEAFF
>TRBJ2-1|TRBV6-2/TRBV6-3|.
CASSLTGGNEQFF
>TRBJ2-1|TRBV7-6|.
CASSLTTGGETYNEQFF
>TRBJ1-6|TRBV3-1/TRBV3-2|.
CASSQGRNSPLHF
>TRBJ1-1|TRBV5-1|.
CASSFGAGWTEAFF
>TRBJ1-2|TRBV7-2|.
CASSLDRGNYGYTF
>TRBJ2-5|TRBV27|.
CASSLRGPKGRFTVQETQYF
>TRBJ2-7|TRBV3-1/TRBV3-2|.
CASSRDFYEQYF
>TRBJ2-7|TRBV5-1|.
CASSSGQGISEQYF
>TRBJ2-1|TRBV18|few
CASSPPWLALTYNEQFF